This T cell receptor (beta chain) originates from a study of pediatric ulcerative colitis. General observations from the study: Acute severe colitis showed lower rectal diversity from clonal expansions. A couple of rectal CDR3 clonotypes occurred in all ulcerative colitis patients.

Points on this clone: The antigen is unknown.

During colonoscopy, one to two rectal pinch biopsies were collected. Profiled with immunoSEQ multiplex PCR; TCRdb holds only in-frame clones, not every one. The sample lists about 36,000 clones; around four fifths were seen once. This CDR3 contains 13 residues. V lost 6 bases and J 2 bases, leaving 9 bases between the germline ends. Germline CDR1 reads SGHTA; CDR2 reads FQGTGA. The sequencing input was gut tissue. The chain has TRBV7-3 and TRBJ2-3; TRBD2 is a possible D gene (5 bases). This receptor was identified in a boy between 10 and 17 years old with moderate ulcerative colitis. The CDR3 sequence: CASRRENTDTQYF. For the CDR3, the DNA is TGTGCCAGCAGACGGGAAAACACAGATACGCAGTATTTT. Together with reference TRBV7-3 and TRBJ2-3, the CDR3 gives the full variable domain: GAGVSQTPSNKVTEKGKYVELRCDPISGHTALYWYRQSLGQGPEFLIYFQGTGAADDSGLPNDRFFAVRPEGSVSTLKIQRTERGDSAVYLCASRRENTDTQYFGPGTRLTVL.